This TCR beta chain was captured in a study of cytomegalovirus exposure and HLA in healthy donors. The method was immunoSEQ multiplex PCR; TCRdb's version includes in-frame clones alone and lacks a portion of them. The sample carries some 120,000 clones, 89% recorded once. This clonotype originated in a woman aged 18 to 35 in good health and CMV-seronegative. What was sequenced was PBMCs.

The CDR3 sequence is CASSSGLLHNEQFF. CDR3 DNA sequence: TGTGCCAGCAGTTCCGGACTGCTGCACAATGAGCAGTTCTTC. The gene calls are TRBV6-6 and TRBJ2-1, with D perhaps TRBD2 (5 bases). V was pared by 4 bases and J by 5 bases, with 12 bases between. The length of the CDR3 is 14 residues. Per germline, CDR1 MNHNY and CDR2 SVGAGI (reference sequence).